This T cell receptor (beta chain) appears in the sequencing data of a study of human T cells and chemical hapten exposure (dated by TCRdb to the early 2020s). For the wider study: For sensitization, 2% DPC in acetone was applied to a 2 cm by 2 cm area of upper inner arm skin. Most of the patients in the cohort were female, and the cohort covered alopecia areata with under or over 50% scalp involvement, alopecia totalis and alopecia universalis. The study tracked peripheral blood TCR repertoire changes in vivo during primary and secondary sensitization to the hapten diphenylcyclopropenone (DPC) in alopecia patients. Roughly 30 alopecia patients provided blood for TCR sequencing at one to four time points (pre-sensitization, 2, 6 and 24 weeks). The libraries were sequenced as a pool, and the TCR yield per sample differed mostly because of small variations in library volumes within the pool. Throughout the approximately 24-week study period, patients were also given weekly therapeutic DPC doses on the scalp. Patch testing was performed on the upper back with Finn chambers containing 0.01% DPC, and the patch tests were scored after 6 days according to International Contact Dermatitis Research Group standards. Patient blood was sampled pre-sensitization (week 0) and at 2, 6 and about 24 weeks after DPC sensitization.

This sample's time point label indicates: pre-sensitization, week 0. Per the publication, the treatment or condition label means: therapeutic diphenylcyclopropenone sensitization with weekly scalp DPC. Blood at each patch-test visit was drawn before the patch test was applied. To be eligible, patients had to be aged 18 to 70, diagnosed with alopecia and judged suitable for DPC therapy, while pregnant patients were excluded. Unfractionated whole blood was collected in Tempus Blood RNA tubes, and total RNA was extracted from that blood. Results the study describes overall, beyond this receptor: Significantly more large CDR3 similarity clusters were formed by expanded TCRs than by pre-sensitization or healthy control sets, consistent with antigen-driven responses. Repeated subsampling changed both the strength of the expansion versus patch-test correlation and the threshold at which the correlation became significant. A positive correlation was found between the number of PT1 expanded TCRs and patch test score, with significance reached at thresholds 8, 16 and 32 but not 4. All patients had alopecia, a presumed autoimmune disease, so their immune response might differ from that of healthy individuals. DPC sensitization did not change how many TCRs were above 1 in 1000 frequency, and no evidence was found of alterations in global repertoire structure.

Libraries were built with RACE. Sequenced using a NextSeq 500. Library preparation attached unique molecular identifiers to individual cDNA molecules for quantitative, reproducible TCR counting. Both TCR alpha and TCR beta chains were sequenced from each blood RNA sample. Turning to the authors' computational methods: The median number of TCRs per sample was 85,000 to 100,000, ranging from 23,224 to 690,600. V, J and CDR3 annotation of the TCR reads was carried out using the Decombinator software suite. For the PS versus PT1 abundance plots, all samples were subsampled to the same number of TCRs (28,000). Expanded TCRs were defined as absent before sensitization and observed at least eight times at the 2-week time point. TCRdb reanalyzed the raw reads on its own, using fastp at Q25 for trimming and MiXCR for clone calling, and kept in-frame beta chains. Each CDR3 protein appears once, grouped with its most common genes and DNA. It is TCRdb's table, rather than the study itself, that gives the V and J calls and clone size. This sample comprises some 360,000 distinct CDR3 sequences, roughly 5.3% of them detected only once. Around 2.6% of the sample rests with the top ten.

This clonotype appeared a few times. Its recognized antigen is unknown. No quality values exist for individual bases; no much larger clone is one base distant. The germline V gene yields ENHRY for CDR1 and SYGVKD for CDR2. The CDR3 contains 12 residues, cysteine and phenylalanine counted. CDR3 DNA only is kept here, 36 bases in frame from base 1. Trimmed from V: 10 bases; trimmed from J: 5 bases; junction bases lacking a gene match: 3. This TCR was recovered from a woman in her 50s with alopecia areata. Some clones in this sample may be carry-over from other donors' samples. This chain joins TRBV10-3 to TRBJ2-3, with 10 junctional bases fitting TRBD2. The sequenced sample was whole blood, obtained in connection with sensitization to the hapten diphenylcyclopropenone (DPC). In nucleotide form, the sequence is TGTGCCACCGGGACTAGCGAAGATACGCAGTATTTT. It translates as CATGTSEDTQYF.